Listed below are T cell receptor beta chains from one sample, sequenced in a study of blood T cell repertoires in COVID-19. Sequenced by immunoSEQ multiplex PCR; TCRdb stores in-frame clones only, minus some. The data show some 200,000 clones, with more than 85% seen just once and 2.5% to 3.5% held by the top ten. Sample: peripheral blood. These receptors were taken from a middle-aged man with active or convalescent COVID-19. Each CDR3 is given with its conserved first and last residue. The order of the fields is clone size, CDR3 length, D gene, J gene, V gene, CDR3 protein, CDR3 DNA. D genes are given only for firm matches. Size is stated for part of the rows, as once, few or many counts, or as a class when the clone is expanded.

size: NA
length: 15
D: TRBD1
J: TRBJ1-5
V: TRBV2
CDR3: CASSGGDSREQPQHF
DNA: TGTGCCAGCAGTGGGGGGGACAGCCGTGAACAGCCCCAGCATTTT

size: NA
length: 17
D: NA
J: TRBJ1-6
V: TRBV5-6
CDR3: CASSWGQAFSYNSPLHF
DNA: TGTGCCAGCAGCTGGGGCCAGGCCTTCTCCTATAATTCACCCCTCCACTTT

size: NA
length: 14
D: NA
J: TRBJ1-1
V: TRBV30
CDR3: CAWRVGGINTEAFF
DNA: TGTGCCTGGAGAGTAGGAGGTATCAACACTGAAGCTTTCTTT

size: NA
length: 15
D: NA
J: TRBJ1-6
V: TRBV7-9
CDR3: CASSLPAGDGSPLHF
DNA: TGTGCCAGCAGCTTGCCTGCCGGGGATGGTTCACCCCTCCACTTT

size: NA
length: 13
D: NA
J: TRBJ2-4
V: TRBV5-4
CDR3: CASSLGLKNIQYF
DNA: TGTGCCAGCAGCTTAGGACTAAAAAACATTCAGTACTTC

size: NA
length: 16
D: TRBD2
J: TRBJ2-1
V: TRBV28
CDR3: CASSSSGGQSYNEQFF
DNA: TGTGCCAGCAGTTCCTCGGGGGGGCAGTCCTACAATGAGCAGTTCTTC

size: NA
length: 15
D: TRBD1
J: TRBJ1-5
V: TRBV2
CDR3: CASKGQGGWNQPQHF
DNA: TGTGCCAGCAAAGGACAGGGTGGCTGGAATCAGCCCCAGCATTTT

size: NA
length: 15
D: NA
J: TRBJ2-7
V: TRBV29-1
CDR3: CSVSRTSLVSYEQYF
DNA: TGCAGCGTTTCAAGAACTAGCTTGGTCAGCTACGAGCAGTACTTC

size: NA
length: 13
D: NA
J: TRBJ2-7
V: TRBV11-2
CDR3: CASSFTSSPEQYF
DNA: TGTGCCAGCAGCTTTACTAGCTCCCCCGAGCAGTACTTC

size: NA
length: 13
D: TRBD1
J: TRBJ1-5
V: TRBV27
CDR3: CASSATGGQPQHF
DNA: TGTGCCAGCAGTGCTACAGGGGGCCAGCCCCAGCATTTT

size: NA
length: 14
D: NA
J: TRBJ2-7
V: TRBV5-1
CDR3: CASRGGTGPYEQYF
DNA: TGCGCCAGCAGAGGCGGGACCGGACCCTACGAGCAGTACTTC

size: NA
length: 16
D: TRBD1
J: TRBJ1-5
V: TRBV24-1
CDR3: CATSSGQGISNQPQHF
DNA: TGTGCCACCAGCTCAGGACAGGGGATAAGCAATCAGCCCCAGCATTTT

size: few
length: 16
D: TRBD1
J: TRBJ1-3
V: TRBV4-1
CDR3: CASSLRIGTGRNTIYF
DNA: TGCGCCAGCAGCCTCCGAATCGGGACAGGGAGAAACACCATATATTTT

size: NA
length: 13
D: NA
J: TRBJ1-1
V: TRBV7-3
CDR3: CASSGVGDTEAFF
DNA: TGTGCCAGCAGCGGGGTAGGGGACACTGAAGCTTTCTTT

size: NA
length: 13
D: NA
J: TRBJ2-1
V: TRBV30
CDR3: CAWIKPSYNEQFF
DNA: TGTGCCTGGATCAAACCCAGCTACAATGAGCAGTTCTTC

size: NA
length: 17
D: TRBD2
J: TRBJ2-3
V: TRBV4-2
CDR3: CASSQGLAGGRVDTQYF
DNA: TGTGCCAGCAGCCAAGGACTAGCGGGGGGGCGAGTAGATACGCAGTATTTT

size: NA
length: 16
D: NA
J: TRBJ2-5
V: TRBV6-6
CDR3: CASSSGQSLARETQYF
DNA: TGTGCCAGCAGTTCGGGGCAGTCACTAGCTAGAGAGACCCAGTACTTC

size: NA
length: 15
D: NA
J: TRBJ1-4
V: TRBV7-2
CDR3: CASSLSPGALEKLFF
DNA: TGTGCCAGCAGCTTAAGTCCAGGGGCTCTTGAAAAACTGTTTTTT

size: NA
length: 15
D: NA
J: TRBJ1-5
V: TRBV6-2/TRBV6-3
CDR3: CASSFERGVGQPQHF
DNA: TGTGCCAGCAGTTTTGAACGGGGGGTCGGTCAGCCCCAGCATTTT

size: few
length: 14
D: NA
J: TRBJ1-1
V: TRBV2
CDR3: CAGGLWGMNTEAFF
DNA: TGTGCCGGGGGACTCTGGGGGATGAACACTGAAGCTTTCTTT

size: NA
length: 12
D: NA
J: TRBJ2-3
V: TRBV29-1
CDR3: CSVDSGTDTQYF
DNA: TGCAGCGTTGATTCCGGCACAGATACGCAGTATTTT

size: NA
length: 11
D: NA
J: TRBJ1-5
V: TRBV12-5
CDR3: CASGQPGPQHF
DNA: TGTGCTAGTGGTCAACCGGGGCCCCAGCATTTT

size: NA
length: 15
D: TRBD2
J: TRBJ2-2
V: TRBV7-2
CDR3: CASSLVGGGSGELFF
DNA: TGTGCCAGCAGCTTAGTTGGCGGGGGGTCCGGGGAGCTGTTTTTT

size: once
length: 15
D: TRBD2
J: TRBJ2-1
V: TRBV5-6
CDR3: CASSLGAGGHNEQFF
DNA: TGTGCCAGCAGCTTGGGAGCGGGGGGGCACAATGAGCAGTTCTTC

size: NA
length: 12
D: TRBD1
J: TRBJ1-2
V: TRBV7-9
CDR3: CASSLEGAGYTF
DNA: TGTGCCAGCAGCTTAGAGGGGGCGGGCTACACCTTC

size: NA
length: 19
D: NA
J: TRBJ2-3
V: TRBV5-5
CDR3: CASSLGLFSGTVPSDTQYF
DNA: TGTGCCAGCAGCTTGGGGCTTTTTTCCGGGACTGTCCCTTCCGATACGCAGTATTTT

size: NA
length: 17
D: TRBD1
J: TRBJ2-2
V: TRBV7-9
CDR3: CASSFKPGQTNTGELFF
DNA: TGTGCCAGCAGCTTTAAGCCGGGACAGACTAACACCGGGGAGCTGTTTTTT

size: NA
length: 13
D: NA
J: TRBJ2-5
V: TRBV7-9
CDR3: CASSFYRQETQYF
DNA: TGTGCCAGCAGCTTTTACAGGCAAGAGACCCAGTACTTC

size: NA
length: 18
D: TRBD2
J: TRBJ2-4
V: TRBV6-1
CDR3: CASSEKSSGGLAKNIQYF
DNA: TGTGCCAGCAGTGAAAAGTCTAGCGGGGGGTTAGCCAAAAACATTCAGTACTTC

size: NA
length: 13
D: NA
J: TRBJ1-2
V: TRBV2
CDR3: CASSDQGSAGYTF
DNA: TGTGCCAGCAGTGACCAGGGATCGGCTGGCTACACCTTC

size: few
length: 13
D: NA
J: TRBJ1-1
V: TRBV29-1
CDR3: CSVEDQAAGEAFF
DNA: TGCAGCGTTGAAGATCAGGCCGCAGGGGAGGCTTTCTTT

size: NA
length: 15
D: NA
J: TRBJ2-1
V: TRBV3-1/TRBV3-2
CDR3: CASSQDRGSGNEQFF
DNA: TGTGCCAGCAGCCAAGATCGGGGTAGCGGTAATGAGCAGTTCTTC

size: NA
length: 15
D: TRBD2
J: TRBJ2-2
V: TRBV5-1
CDR3: CASSETSGFTGELFF
DNA: TGCGCCAGCAGCGAGACTAGCGGATTTACCGGGGAGCTGTTTTTT